This T cell receptor (beta chain) appears in the sequencing data of a study of shared clonotypes between healthy human individuals. Study-wide results and caveats: Naive CD4 clonotypes overlapped across several donors at roughly 5%.

V trimming: 3 bases; J trimming: 6 bases; junction bases outside the gene matches: 8. This CDR3 has 15 amino acids. In germline, CDR1 is SGDLS, CDR2 YYNGEE. Naive-designated CD8 cells lacked CD45RO, were positively enriched for CCR7, and omitted terminally differentiated effector memory CD45RA+ cells. On this clone itself: Its antigen is currently unknown.

This table comes from immunoSEQ multiplex PCR, and its TCRdb copy is limited to in-frame clones, with some not included. The repertoire includes some 580,000 clones, 95% to 98% of them detected once, and 0.3% sits in the top ten. Sequencing was carried out using naive CD8+ T cells sorted from blood. The origin of this receptor is a man aged 30 to 45 in good health. The chain is built from TRBV9 and TRBJ2-1, with TRBD1 identical over 8 bases. This CDR3 reads CASSAIQGAGNEQFF. The CDR3 DNA follows: TGTGCCAGCAGCGCAATTCAGGGGGCAGGCAATGAGCAGTTCTTC.